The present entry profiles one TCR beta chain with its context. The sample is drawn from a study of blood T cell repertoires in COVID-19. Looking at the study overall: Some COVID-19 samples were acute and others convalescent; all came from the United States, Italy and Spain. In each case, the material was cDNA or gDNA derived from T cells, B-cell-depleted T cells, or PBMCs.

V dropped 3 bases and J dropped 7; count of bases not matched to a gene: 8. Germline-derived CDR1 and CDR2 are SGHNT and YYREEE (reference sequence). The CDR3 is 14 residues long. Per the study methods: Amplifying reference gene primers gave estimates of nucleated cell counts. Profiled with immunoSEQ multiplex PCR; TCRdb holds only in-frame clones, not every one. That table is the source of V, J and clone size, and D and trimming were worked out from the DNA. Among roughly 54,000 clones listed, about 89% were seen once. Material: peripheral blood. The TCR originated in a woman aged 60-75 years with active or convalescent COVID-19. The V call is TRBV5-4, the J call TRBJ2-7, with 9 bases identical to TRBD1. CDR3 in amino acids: CASSYTGGRREQYF. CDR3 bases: TGTGCCAGCAGCTACACAGGGGGCCGTCGAGAGCAGTACTTC.